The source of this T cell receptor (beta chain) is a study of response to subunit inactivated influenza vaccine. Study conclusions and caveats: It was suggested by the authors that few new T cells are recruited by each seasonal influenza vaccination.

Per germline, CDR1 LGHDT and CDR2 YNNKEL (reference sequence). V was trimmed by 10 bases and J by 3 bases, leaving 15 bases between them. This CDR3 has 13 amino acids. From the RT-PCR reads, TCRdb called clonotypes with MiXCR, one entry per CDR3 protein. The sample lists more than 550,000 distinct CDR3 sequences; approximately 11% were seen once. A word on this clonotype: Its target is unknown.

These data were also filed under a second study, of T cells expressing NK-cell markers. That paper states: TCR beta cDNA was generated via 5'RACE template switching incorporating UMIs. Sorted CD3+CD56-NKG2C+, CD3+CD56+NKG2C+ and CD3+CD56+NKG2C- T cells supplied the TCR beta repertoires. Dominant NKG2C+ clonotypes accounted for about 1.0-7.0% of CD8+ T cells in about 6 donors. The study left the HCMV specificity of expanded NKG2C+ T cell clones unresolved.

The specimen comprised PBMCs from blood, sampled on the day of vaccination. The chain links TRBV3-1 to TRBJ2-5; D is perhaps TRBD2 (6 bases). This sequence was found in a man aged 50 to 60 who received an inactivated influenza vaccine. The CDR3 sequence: CATSGTGKETQYF. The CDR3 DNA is TGTGCCACCTCCGGGACTGGAAAAGAGACCCAGTACTTC.